Listed here are 30 T cell receptor beta chains from one sample, sequenced in a study of control samples from healthy donors and cancer patients. Sequencing was performed with immunoSEQ multiplex PCR; in TCRdb, only in-frame clones are kept and a portion is missing. The data hold some 110,000 clones, with more than 75% observed a single time. The specimen was blood. All receptors derive from a woman between 70 and 85 years old in good health.

The chain employs TRBV19 and TRBJ1-4; perhaps TRBD1 as D (6 bases). The CDR3 sequence is 13 residues long. V was cut by 7 bases and J by 9 bases, with 15 bases left in between. CDR1 is LNHDA and CDR2 is SQIVND in the germline V gene (reference sequence). Written as DNA, the CDR3 is TGTGCCAGTAAGGACAGCCTGTTGCAAAAACTGTTTTTT. Its protein product is CASKDSLLQKLFF.

There are a few counts of this clone. The chain joins TRBV5-5 to TRBJ2-2; 9 bases match TRBD2. After removal of 4 bases from V and 5 bases from J, the junction contained 12 bases not matched to a gene. Germline lookup yields CDR1 SGHKS and CDR2 YYEKEE (reference sequence). The length of the CDR3 is 17 residues. As DNA, the CDR3 is TGTGCCAGCAGCCCCGAGGGTTTTCTAGCGGGGACCGGGGAGCTGTTTTTT. This codes for CASSPEGFLAGTGELFF.

The chain uses TRBV6-1 and TRBJ2-3, with TRBD2 matching over 11 bases. CDR3 length: 16 residues. V shed 3 bases and J 8 bases; nucleotides not matched to a gene: 10. Germline-derived CDR1 and CDR2 are MNHNS and SASEGT. DNA of the CDR3: TGTGCCAGCAGTGAGGTTAGCGGGGGGGTACGAGGTACGCAGTATTTT. Translation: CASSEVSGGVRGTQYF.

The rearrangement joins TRBV11-2 to TRBJ1-1, with D possibly matching TRBD1 (6 bases). Germline V gene lookup returns CDR1 SGHAT and CDR2 FQNNGV. The CDR3 loop spans 16 amino acids. The germline V and J ends were trimmed by 5 bases and 9 bases, with 25 bases remaining between them. This chain's CDR3 is CASSKKGRGKGGQAFF. The CDR3 bases are TGTGCCAGCAGCAAGAAGGGGCGAGGGAAGGGGGGGCAAGCTTTCTTT.

This chain links TRBV6-5 with TRBJ2-3; TRBD1 might be the D (6 bases). The CDR3 contains 13 residues. CDR1 is MNHEY, CDR2 SVGAGI, per germline. V gave up 10 bases and J gave up 1 base, with 12 bases separating them. The CDR3 nucleotides read TGTGCCACCACAGGGCCGGGCACAGATACGCAGTATTTT. Amino acids: CATTGPGTDTQYF.

The CDR3 region is CASSPPSGRPYQETQYF. DNA for the CDR3: TGTGCCAGCAGCCCGCCTAGCGGGCGGCCATATCAAGAGACCCAGTACTTC. V is TRBV7-2 and J is TRBJ2-5; TRBD2 agrees at 8 bases. The CDR3 has 17 amino acids. Trimming removed 5 bases from V and 2 bases from J; junction bases left unmatched: 13. CDR1 and CDR2 from the germline V gene are SGHTA and FQGNSA.

The CDR3 coding sequence is TGTGCCAGCAGCCGATCCGGACAGGTGAACACCGGGGAGCTGTTTTTT. Translated, it gives CASSRSGQVNTGELFF. The chain recombines TRBV7-9 with TRBJ2-2; 7 nucleotides agree with TRBD1. Germline lookup yields CDR1 SEHNR and CDR2 FQNEAQ (reference sequence). The CDR3 totals 16 residues. The junction had 7 bases not matched to a gene; V was cut back by 5 bases and J by 1 base.

Here the CDR3 reads CSVENSAPEAFF. CDR3 sequence (DNA): TGCAGCGTTGAAAACTCGGCCCCTGAAGCTTTCTTT. The chain carries TRBV29-1 and TRBJ1-1, with D unclear. V was cut by 2 bases and J by 6 bases, with 10 bases left in between. Germline loops: CDR1 SQVTM, CDR2 ANQGSEA. CDR3 length equals 12 residues.

The chain combines TRBV5-4 with TRBJ2-1, with D tentatively TRBD1 (6 bases). Germline CDR1 is SGHNT and CDR2 is YYREEE (reference sequence). The CDR3 sequence is 15 residues long. The germline V and J ends were trimmed by 0 bases and 4 bases, with 11 bases remaining between them. In nucleotides, the CDR3 is TGTGCCAGCAGCTTGGGTGGGGGCATTTACAATGAGCAGTTCTTC. Its translation is CASSLGGGIYNEQFF. Variable domain in full (rest from reference TRBV5-4 and TRBJ2-1): ETGVTQSPTHLIKTRGQQVTLRCSSQSGHNTVSWYQQALGQGPQFIFQYYREEENGRGNFPPRFSGLQFPNYSSELNVNALELDDSALYLCASSLGGGIYNEQFFGPGTRLTVL.

V usage is TRBV2 and J usage is TRBJ1-2; D not resolved. Trimming stripped 7 bases from V and 3 bases from J, with 18 bases between. Germline V CDR1 and CDR2: SNHLY, FYNNEI. The CDR3 sequence is 15 residues long. In DNA, the CDR3 is TGTGCCAGCACCAATGGGCCGGCGAGAGACTATGGCTACACCTTC. Translating gives CASTNGPARDYGYTF.

As concerns this clone: One junction end disagrees with the germline gene, perhaps due to a read error. This chain connects TRBV2 to TRBJ2-5; D is undetermined. Germline-derived CDR1 and CDR2 are SNHLY and FYNNEI. The CDR3 length is 15 residues. The CDR3 loop is CASSPISPGQGTQYF. The CDR3, as DNA: TGTGCCAGCAGTCCGATCTCCCCGGGCCAAGGGACCCAGTACTTC.

The chain links TRBV24-1 to TRBJ1-5; no firm D call. Germline V gene sequence: CDR1 KGHDR, CDR2 SFDVKD. The CDR3 is 14 residues long. Trimming left V 2 bases short and J 5 bases short, with 9 bases between. CDR3 coding DNA: TGTGCCACCAGTGATTCTGGCAGCTATCAGCCCCAGCATTTT. Translation gives CATSDSGSYQPQHF.

The chain links TRBV18 to TRBJ1-4, with 7 bases aligning to TRBD1. Germline CDR1 reads KGHSH; CDR2 reads LQKENI. The CDR3 loop spans 15 amino acids. Trimming cost V 6 bases and J 4 bases; bases outside gene matches: 8. The CDR3 here is CASSRLTGNNEKLFF. The CDR3 coding sequence is TGTGCCAGCTCCCGCCTGACAGGGAATAATGAAAAACTGTTTTTT.

The CDR3 DNA is TGCGCCAGCAGGAGGAGGATACAGGGGGCCGAGAACACCGGGGAGCTGTTTTTT. Translated, it gives CASRRRIQGAENTGELFF. This rearrangement joins TRBV10-2 to TRBJ2-2; TRBD1 aligns across 9 bases. The length of the CDR3 is 18 residues. V lost 6 bases to trimming and J lost 1 base; unmatched junction nucleotides: 12. Germline values: CDR1 WSHSY, CDR2 SAAADI.

This clone was counted a single time. V usage is TRBV18 and J usage is TRBJ1-5, with 8 bases lining up with TRBD1. V trimming: 6 bases; J trimming: 5 bases; junction bases outside the gene matches: 6. The CDR3 runs 14 residues. The germline gives CDR1 KGHSH, CDR2 LQKENI. This CDR3 reads CASSLTGDDQPQHF. The CDR3, as DNA: TGTGCCAGCTCGCTGACAGGGGACGATCAGCCCCAGCATTTT.

The chain couples TRBV4-3 to TRBJ1-1; TRBD1 aligns across 7 bases. Trimming cost V 4 bases and J 4 bases; bases outside gene matches: 3. The V gene's germline CDR1 is LGHNA and CDR2 YSLEER. The CDR3 totals 13 residues. CDR3: CASSLYRGTEAFF. The CDR3 nucleotides are TGCGCCAGCAGCCTATACAGGGGCACTGAAGCTTTCTTT.

Here the CDR3 DNA reads TGCGCCAGCAGCTTGGAGGGATCAGAGACCCAGTACTTC. Translated, it gives CASSLEGSETQYF. The chain carries TRBV5-1 and TRBJ2-5; D remains unclear. Germline V gives CDR1 SGHRS, CDR2 YFSETQ. The germline V and J ends were trimmed by 0 bases and 4 bases, with 7 bases remaining between them. CDR3 length: 13 amino acids.

For this clone: The germline gene is not matched at one end of the junction; a read error may be the cause. This rearrangement joins TRBV3-1 (or the pseudogene TRBV3-2) to TRBJ2-7; 8 nucleotides line up with TRBD2. The CDR3 is 15 amino acids. The V gene's germline CDR1 is LGHDT and CDR2 YNNKEL (reference sequence). CDR3 amino acids: CVSSQGWTSSNEQYF. Here the CDR3 DNA reads TGTGTCAGCAGCCAGGGATGGACTAGCAGTAACGAGCAGTACTTC.

This clone has just one count. The chain carries TRBV21-1 and TRBJ2-1. TRBV21-1 is deemed a pseudogene. CDR3 length: 16 amino acids. CDR3 region: CASSSRMPGSYNEQFF. CDR3 bases: TGTGCCAGCAGCTCCCGGATGCCTGGCTCCTACAATGAGCAGTTCTTC.

The CDR3 region is CASRSSGGARETQYF. The DNA for the CDR3 is TGTGCCAGTCGTTCTAGCGGGGGGGCCCGAGAGACCCAGTACTTC. The chain joins TRBV19 to TRBJ2-5; 12 bases are shared with TRBD2. V lost 8 bases, J lost 4 bases, and 8 bases stayed unmatched. The germline V gene has CDR1 LNHDA and CDR2 SQIVND (reference sequence). The CDR3 runs 15 residues.

The rearrangement uses TRBV5-1 and TRBJ2-1; D may correspond to TRBD1 or TRBD2 (7 bases each). The germline V and J ends were trimmed by 5 bases and 0 bases, with 15 bases remaining between them. The CDR3 is made up of 16 amino acids. Germline lookup yields CDR1 SGHRS and CDR2 YFSETQ. The CDR3 DNA sequence: TGCGCCAGCAGGGAGCAGGGGGGGAGCTCCTACAATGAGCAGTTCTTC. Protein sequence: CASREQGGSSYNEQFF.

This chain uses TRBV10-1 with TRBJ2-5; the match to TRBD1 covers 9 bases. After removal of 5 bases from V and 2 bases from J, the junction contained 3 bases not matched to a gene. The CDR3 runs 14 residues. CDR1 and CDR2 (germline): WNHNN, SYGVQD (reference sequence). For the CDR3, the DNA is TGCGCCAGCAGTCGGGACAGGGCTCAAGAGACCCAGTACTTC. Amino acids: CASSRDRAQETQYF.

The chain is built from TRBV7-2 and TRBJ2-3; 11 bases map to TRBD2. This CDR3 is built from 15 residues. Germline V gene data show CDR1 as SGHTA and CDR2 as FQGNSA. The ends lost 5 bases at V and 4 bases at J; junction bases unmatched: 5. The CDR3 DNA is TGTGCCAGCAGCCCCGATAGCGGGGGGGCAGATACGCAGTATTTT. It is translated as CASSPDSGGADTQYF.

The chain links TRBV27 to TRBJ2-1; the match to TRBD2 covers 12 bases. Unmatched junction bases numbered 3, after V lost 9 bases and J lost 3 bases. Germline V gene lookup returns CDR1 MNHEY and CDR2 SMNVEV (reference sequence). The CDR3 sequence is 14 residues long. This chain's CDR3 is CASRTSGNYNEQFF. For the CDR3, the DNA is TGTGCCAGTCGGACTAGCGGGAACTACAATGAGCAGTTCTTC.

The genes are TRBV5-1 and TRBJ1-1, with D maybe TRBD1 (6 bases). CDR3 length: 14 amino acids. V gave up 0 bases and J gave up 4 bases, with 10 bases separating them. The germline V gene has CDR1 SGHRS and CDR2 YFSETQ. The CDR3 loop is CASSLGIQGTEAFF. The CDR3 DNA reads as TGCGCCAGCAGCTTGGGGATACAGGGCACTGAAGCTTTCTTT.

To note about this clone: The same CDR3 can be traced to other DNA sequences in this sample. CDR3: CASSLGTGGGETQYF. The CDR3 region has the DNA TGTGCCAGCAGCTTAGGGACGGGGGGGGGAGAGACCCAGTACTTC. The chain couples TRBV13 to TRBJ2-5; TRBD2 matches at 8 bases. There are 15 residues in the CDR3. V shed 0 bases and J 4 bases; nucleotides not matched to a gene: 4. Germline lookup yields CDR1 PRHDT and CDR2 FYEKMQ (reference sequence).

The rearrangement links TRBV19 to TRBJ2-1; 7 positions match TRBD1. This CDR3 has 15 residues. Germline-derived CDR1 and CDR2 are LNHDA and SQIVND (reference sequence). Losses at the gene ends were 3 bases for V and 7 bases for J; bases not matched to a gene: 9. Written as DNA, the CDR3 is TGTGCCAGTAGTATTAGTAGGGGGCGGTTTAATGAGCAGTTCTTC. This translates into CASSISRGRFNEQFF.

This chain joins TRBV27 and TRBJ1-4, with TRBD1 matching 11 bases. CDR1 is MNHEY and CDR2 is SMNVEV in the germline V gene (reference sequence). The trim removed 2 bases at V and 10 bases at J, leaving 3 bases unmatched. This CDR3 comprises 14 residues. The CDR3 coding sequence is TGTGCCAGCAGTTTAGCCGGGACAGGGGGAAAACTGTTTTTT. Translation: CASSLAGTGGKLFF. The full variable domain, with the rest looked up from reference TRBV27 and TRBJ1-4, is EAQVTQNPRYLITVTGKKLTVTCSQNMNHEYMSWYRQDPGLGLRQIYYSMNVEVTDKGDVPEGYKVSRKEKRNFPLILESPSPNQTSLYFCASSLAGTGGKLFFGSGTQLSVL.

This chain links TRBV5-4 with TRBJ1-2; D remains ambiguous. With 4 bases removed from V and 5 bases from J, the gap between germline ends came to 18 bases. Per germline, CDR1 SGHNT and CDR2 YYREEE (reference sequence). The CDR3 spans 15 residues. The CDR3 is CASSPQSQVGYGYTF. CDR3 sequence (DNA): TGTGCCAGCAGCCCCCAAAGTCAAGTAGGGTATGGCTACACCTTC. The whole variable domain, filled in from reference TRBV5-4 and TRBJ1-2, reads ETGVTQSPTHLIKTRGQQVTLRCSSQSGHNTVSWYQQALGQGPQFIFQYYREEENGRGNFPPRFSGLQFPNYSSELNVNALELDDSALYLCASSPQSQVGYGYTFGSGTRLTVV.

The rearrangement joins TRBV6-5 to TRBJ2-5; 10 bases fit TRBD1. The germline V gene has CDR1 MNHEY and CDR2 SVGAGI. The junction had 2 bases not matched to a gene; V was cut back by 2 bases and J by 5 bases. CDR3 length equals 14 residues. The CDR3 DNA follows: TGTGCCAGCAGTTACGGGACAGGGGTGGAGACCCAGTACTTC. Protein product: CASSYGTGVETQYF.